These T cell receptor beta chains were read from a single sample in a study of T cells in Graves' hyperthyroidism and ophthalmopathy. TCRdb ran MiXCR on the multiplex PCR reads and lists one entry per CDR3 protein. Here the sample spans more than 350,000 distinct CDR3 sequences, 13% to 15% being singletons. The sequencing input was blood. The receptor source for this set is a woman between 55 and 75 years old with Graves' ophthalmopathy. The CDR3 runs from the conserved cysteine through the conserved F or W. A D gene is named only where the DNA matches it firmly. The size of a clone is reported for some rows only, either as once, few or many, or as a class for expanded clones.

clone_size: many
d_call: TRBD1
j_call: TRBJ2-7
v_call: TRBV7-9
cdr3_aa: CASSQRQGSYEQYF
cdr3_nt: TGTGCCAGCAGCCAACGACAGGGTTCCTACGAGCAGTACTTC

clone_size: .
d_call: TRBD2
j_call: TRBJ2-7
v_call: TRBV20-1
cdr3_aa: CSAASGRTSYEQYF
cdr3_nt: TGCAGTGCTGCTAGCGGGAGGACCTCCTACGAGCAGTACTTC

clone_size: many
d_call: TRBD2
j_call: TRBJ2-2
v_call: TRBV7-3
cdr3_aa: CASSSLAGAGELFF
cdr3_nt: TGTGCCAGCAGCTCCTTAGCGGGAGCCGGGGAGCTGTTTTTT

clone_size: .
d_call: TRBD1
j_call: TRBJ2-5
v_call: TRBV5-1
cdr3_aa: CASSLEDRVNRPQYF
cdr3_nt: TGCGCCAGCAGCCTGGAGGACAGGGTGAACCGGCCCCAGTACTTC

clone_size: few
d_call: TRBD2
j_call: TRBJ2-7
v_call: TRBV19
cdr3_aa: CASSDPGLAASYEQYF
cdr3_nt: TGTGCCAGTAGCGATCCGGGACTAGCGGCCTCCTACGAGCAGTACTTC

clone_size: many
d_call: .
j_call: TRBJ1-1
v_call: TRBV20-1
cdr3_aa: CSARRVTGRPNTEAFF
cdr3_nt: TGCAGTGCTAGGAGGGTTACAGGGAGACCGAACACTGAAGCTTTCTTT

clone_size: many
d_call: TRBD1
j_call: TRBJ2-4
v_call: TRBV28
cdr3_aa: CASQTGTDYSKNIQYF
cdr3_nt: TGTGCCAGCCAGACCGGGACAGATTATTCAAAAAACATTCAGTACTTC

clone_size: .
d_call: TRBD1
j_call: TRBJ1-2
v_call: TRBV10-3
cdr3_aa: CAAHTNRGQDGYTF
cdr3_nt: TGTGCCGCCCATACAAACAGGGGGCAAGATGGCTACACCTTC

clone_size: many
d_call: TRBD1
j_call: TRBJ1-2
v_call: TRBV25-1
cdr3_aa: CASSEYKGQGKMSGYTF
cdr3_nt: TGTGCCAGCAGTGAATATAAGGGACAGGGTAAGATGAGTGGCTACACCTTC

clone_size: many
d_call: .
j_call: TRBJ1-6
v_call: TRBV28
cdr3_aa: CASSPPTGSGSPLHF
cdr3_nt: TGTGCCAGCAGTCCTCCAACAGGGTCGGGTTCACCCCTCCACTTT

clone_size: many
d_call: TRBD1
j_call: TRBJ1-1
v_call: TRBV6-1
cdr3_aa: CASSVNPGQGNTEAFF
cdr3_nt: TGTGCCAGCAGTGTTAACCCGGGACAGGGGAACACTGAAGCTTTCTTT

clone_size: .
d_call: TRBD2
j_call: TRBJ2-3
v_call: TRBV5-4
cdr3_aa: CACGLAGRTDTQYF
cdr3_nt: TGTGCCTGCGGGCTAGCGGGAAGGACAGATACGCAGTATTTT

clone_size: few
d_call: TRBD1
j_call: TRBJ2-2
v_call: TRBV7-9
cdr3_aa: CASRPGQGTGELFF
cdr3_nt: TGTGCCAGCAGGCCGGGACAGGGAACCGGGGAGCTGTTTTTT

clone_size: few
d_call: TRBD1
j_call: TRBJ1-1
v_call: TRBV20-1
cdr3_aa: CSAIRQGPAFF
cdr3_nt: TGCAGTGCAATTCGACAGGGCCCGGCTTTCTTT

clone_size: few
d_call: .
j_call: TRBJ2-3
v_call: TRBV18
cdr3_aa: CASSPGDRHTQYF
cdr3_nt: TGTGCCAGCTCACCCGGGGATCGGCATACGCAGTATTTT

clone_size: few
d_call: TRBD1
j_call: TRBJ2-7
v_call: TRBV6-5
cdr3_aa: CASSYSTTGGGPEQYF
cdr3_nt: TGTGCCAGCAGTTACTCGACGACAGGGGGGGGACCCGAGCAGTACTTC

clone_size: many
d_call: .
j_call: TRBJ1-1
v_call: TRBV4-1
cdr3_aa: CASSPTRGRTEAFF
cdr3_nt: TGCGCCAGCAGCCCGACCCGAGGAAGAACTGAAGCTTTCTTT

clone_size: many
d_call: .
j_call: TRBJ2-7
v_call: TRBV5-1
cdr3_aa: CASSSLGGTSYEQYF
cdr3_nt: TGCGCCAGCAGCTCCCTCGGAGGGACCTCCTACGAGCAGTACTTC

clone_size: .
d_call: TRBD1
j_call: TRBJ2-5
v_call: TRBV28
cdr3_aa: CASSLWRGRETQYF
cdr3_nt: TGTGCCAGCAGTTTATGGAGGGGGCGAGAGACCCAGTACTTC

clone_size: few
d_call: TRBD1
j_call: TRBJ1-1
v_call: TRBV19
cdr3_aa: CASDGPRTGTWGTEAFF
cdr3_nt: TGTGCCAGTGATGGACCCCGGACAGGGACCTGGGGCACTGAAGCTTTCTTT

clone_size: .
d_call: .
j_call: TRBJ2-7
v_call: TRBV24-1
cdr3_aa: CATSDLDKQYF
cdr3_nt: TGTGCCACCAGTGACTTAGACAAGCAGTACTTC

clone_size: .
d_call: .
j_call: TRBJ1-2
v_call: TRBV7-9
cdr3_aa: CASSLVDDYGYTF
cdr3_nt: TGTGCCAGCAGCTTAGTTGACGACTATGGCTACACCTTC

clone_size: .
d_call: .
j_call: TRBJ1-1
v_call: TRBV20-1
cdr3_aa: CSARVSGSEAFF
cdr3_nt: TGCAGTGCTAGAGTGTCAGGGTCCGAAGCTTTCTTT

clone_size: .
d_call: .
j_call: TRBJ2-2
v_call: TRBV20-1
cdr3_aa: CSALRGLSPTGELFF
cdr3_nt: TGCAGTGCTCTCCGGGGCCTATCACCCACCGGGGAGCTGTTTTTT

clone_size: .
d_call: TRBD2
j_call: TRBJ2-7
v_call: TRBV6-8
cdr3_aa: CASSQIPGTSGRARHEQYF
cdr3_nt: TGTGCCAGCAGTCAAATCCCGGGGACTAGCGGGAGGGCCCGGCACGAGCAGTACTTC

clone_size: few
d_call: .
j_call: TRBJ1-5
v_call: TRBV19
cdr3_aa: CASSPPDLVQHF
cdr3_nt: TGTGCCAGTAGTCCCCCGGACTTGGTCCAGCATTTT

clone_size: .
d_call: .
j_call: TRBJ1-5
v_call: TRBV5-4
cdr3_aa: CASSLYGNQPQHF
cdr3_nt: TGTGCCAGCAGCTTGTACGGAAATCAGCCCCAGCATTTT

clone_size: .
d_call: TRBD2
j_call: TRBJ2-5
v_call: TRBV9
cdr3_aa: CASSGIAGVQETQYF
cdr3_nt: TGTGCCAGCAGCGGGATAGCGGGAGTTCAAGAGACCCAGTACTTC

clone_size: many
d_call: .
j_call: TRBJ2-1
v_call: TRBV25-1
cdr3_aa: CASSDQGFEYNEQFF
cdr3_nt: TGTGCCAGCAGTGATCAGGGGTTTGAGTACAATGAGCAGTTCTTC

clone_size: few
d_call: TRBD1
j_call: TRBJ2-7
v_call: TRBV7-3
cdr3_aa: CASSPGQGRYEQYF
cdr3_nt: TGTGCCAGCAGCCCCGGACAGGGGCGCTACGAGCAGTACTTC

clone_size: .
d_call: TRBD2
j_call: TRBJ2-3
v_call: TRBV7-2
cdr3_aa: CASSLMGLAGGTDTQYF
cdr3_nt: TGTGCCAGCAGCTTAATGGGACTAGCGGGAGGCACAGATACGCAGTATTTT

clone_size: .
d_call: .
j_call: TRBJ1-1
v_call: TRBV29-1
cdr3_aa: CSALRGRNTEAFF
cdr3_nt: TGCAGCGCCCTCAGGGGTCGGAACACTGAAGCTTTCTTT

clone_size: .
d_call: .
j_call: TRBJ1-6
v_call: TRBV28
cdr3_aa: CASSPAKGHPYNSPLHF
cdr3_nt: TGTGCCAGCAGCCCAGCCAAAGGCCACCCCTATAATTCACCCCTCCACTTT

clone_size: .
d_call: TRBD2
j_call: TRBJ2-5
v_call: TRBV5-4
cdr3_aa: CAGSSGLAGEETQYF
cdr3_nt: TGTGCCGGCAGCTCGGGACTAGCGGGAGAAGAGACCCAGTACTTC

clone_size: .
d_call: .
j_call: TRBJ1-3
v_call: TRBV7-2
cdr3_aa: CASSIGSSGNIIYF
cdr3_nt: TGTGCCAGCAGCATCGGTAGCTCTGGAAACATCATATATTTT

clone_size: many
d_call: .
j_call: TRBJ1-1
v_call: TRBV29-1
cdr3_aa: CSVDWDTEAFF
cdr3_nt: TGCAGCGTTGATTGGGACACTGAAGCTTTCTTT

clone_size: .
d_call: .
j_call: TRBJ2-3
v_call: TRBV4-1
cdr3_aa: CASSQGGTPNTQYF
cdr3_nt: TGCGCCAGCAGCCAAGGGGGGACCCCCAATACGCAGTATTTT

clone_size: many
d_call: .
j_call: TRBJ2-5
v_call: TRBV20-1
cdr3_aa: CSARDLDTFNQETQYF
cdr3_nt: TGCAGTGCTAGAGATCTAGACACTTTTAACCAAGAGACCCAGTACTTC

clone_size: many
d_call: TRBD2
j_call: TRBJ2-7
v_call: TRBV30
cdr3_aa: CAWSEGLAGGYEQYF
cdr3_nt: TGTGCCTGGAGTGAAGGCCTAGCGGGAGGGTACGAGCAGTACTTC

clone_size: .
d_call: .
j_call: TRBJ2-3
v_call: TRBV20-1
cdr3_aa: CSAGDPNPSTDTQYF
cdr3_nt: TGCAGTGCTGGAGATCCGAATCCTAGCACAGATACGCAGTATTTT

clone_size: .
d_call: .
j_call: TRBJ2-1
v_call: TRBV19
cdr3_aa: CASSRDPAYNEQFF
cdr3_nt: TGTGCCAGTAGTAGGGACCCCGCCTACAATGAGCAGTTCTTC

clone_size: .
d_call: TRBD1
j_call: TRBJ2-7
v_call: TRBV20-1
cdr3_aa: CSAGQGPYEQYF
cdr3_nt: TGCAGTGCTGGACAGGGCCCCTACGAGCAGTACTTC

clone_size: .
d_call: TRBD1
j_call: TRBJ1-5
v_call: TRBV6-1
cdr3_aa: CASSGDRGVNQPQHF
cdr3_nt: TGTGCCAGCAGTGGGGACAGAGGAGTCAATCAGCCCCAGCATTTT

clone_size: many
d_call: .
j_call: TRBJ2-3
v_call: TRBV7-8
cdr3_aa: CASSLRHRGYGTDTQYF
cdr3_nt: TGTGCCAGCAGCCTACGTCACCGGGGGTATGGCACAGATACGCAGTATTTT

clone_size: many
d_call: TRBD2
j_call: TRBJ2-7
v_call: TRBV11-2
cdr3_aa: CASSFSAGGPGYEQYF
cdr3_nt: TGTGCCAGCAGCTTCTCAGCGGGAGGGCCGGGGTACGAGCAGTACTTC